The present entry profiles one T cell receptor (beta chain) with its context. Treatment specified: about 20 received Ad26.COV2.S at low or high dose, single or two shots; 5 received placebo; per-sample allocation not given. After the first vaccine or placebo injection, samples were drawn on day 63. Based in Boston, the donor was an adult of 18-55 years. The sample is drawn from a study of Ad26.COV2.S vaccination and SARS-CoV-2 variants. At the level of the study: Administration of Ad26.COV2.S was intramuscular, either once or twice 56 days apart.

This table comes from immunoSEQ multiplex PCR, and its TCRdb copy is limited to in-frame clones, with some not included. The table lists around 300,000 clones, around 89% of them singletons. The CDR3 contains 15 residues. Germline CDR1 reads SEHNR; CDR2 reads FQNEAQ (reference sequence). V was pared by 2 bases and J by 2 bases, with 9 bases between. The rearrangement links TRBV7-9 to TRBJ2-2; D unresolved. The TCR originated in a person between 18 and 65 years old who received the Ad26.COV2.S COVID-19 vaccine or a placebo. Sequenced here: peripheral blood, sampled in a trial of Ad26.COV2.S vaccine versus placebo. For the CDR3, the DNA is TGTGCCAGCAGCTTACCCCTATCAAACACCGGGGAGCTGTTTTTT. Its protein is CASSLPLSNTGELFF.